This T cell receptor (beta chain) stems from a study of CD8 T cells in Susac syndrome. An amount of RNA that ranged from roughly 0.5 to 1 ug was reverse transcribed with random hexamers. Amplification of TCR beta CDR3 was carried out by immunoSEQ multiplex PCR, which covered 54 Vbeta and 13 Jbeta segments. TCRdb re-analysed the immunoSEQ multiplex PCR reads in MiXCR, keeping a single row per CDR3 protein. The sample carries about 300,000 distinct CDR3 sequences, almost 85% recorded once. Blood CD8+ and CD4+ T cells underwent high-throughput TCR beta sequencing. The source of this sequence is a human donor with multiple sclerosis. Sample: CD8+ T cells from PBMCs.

CDR3 sequence reads: CASSLAEGTGNYGYTF. Written as DNA, the CDR3 is TGTGCCAGCAGCTTAGCAGAGGGGACGGGGAACTATGGCTACACCTTC. The chain uses TRBV7-9 and TRBJ1-2; D possibly corresponds to TRBD1 (5 bases). The V gene lost 0 bases and the J gene lost 2 bases, with 13 bases spanning the gap. Germline V gene data show CDR1 as SEHNR and CDR2 as FQNEAQ (reference sequence). This CDR3 comprises 16 residues. The full variable domain, its missing parts supplied by reference TRBV7-9 and TRBJ1-2, is DTGVSQNPRHKITKRGQNVTFRCDPISEHNRLYWYRQTLGQGPEFLTYFQNEAQLEKSRLLSDRFSAERPKGSFSTLEIQRTEQGDSAMYLCASSLAEGTGNYGYTFGSGTRLTVV.